Following are 26 T cell receptor beta chains from one sample sequenced in a study of cytomegalovirus exposure and HLA in healthy donors. The PCR employed 60 Vbeta primers together with 13 Jbeta primers. The table came from immunoSEQ multiplex PCR; TCRdb's copy has only in-frame clones and leaves some out. This table lists over 100,000 clones. The sequenced sample was PBMCs. The receptors were sampled from a young man in good health and CMV-seronegative.

This chain's CDR3 is CASSLAGAYGYTF. CDR3 sequence (DNA): TGTGCCAGCAGCTTAGCAGGGGCGTATGGCTACACCTTC. The chain joins TRBV7-8 to TRBJ1-2, with a weak D call TRBD1 (5 bases). Trimming cost V 0 bases and J 5 bases, with 7 bases left between them. The CDR3 has 13 amino acids. Germline V gene sequence: CDR1 SGHVS, CDR2 FQNEAQ.

As regards this clone: This likely comes from a read error, as the CDR3 has no conserved phenylalanine or tryptophan at its end. The V call is TRBV5-5, the J call TRBJ1-1; no clear D. V shed 7 bases and J shed 0 bases, with 16 bases lying between them. This CDR3 has 15 amino acids. Germline lookup yields CDR1 SGHKS and CDR2 YYEKEE (reference sequence). The chain's CDR3 is CASERGGVVNTEAFL. CDR3 in DNA: TGTGCCAGCGAGCGGGGTGGGGTTGTGAACACTGAAGCTTTCCTT.

The rearrangement joins TRBV28 to TRBJ2-1; possibly TRBD1 for D (5 bases). The ends were cut back, 5 bases at V and 10 bases at J, with 9 bases in the middle. Germline CDR1 MDHEN, CDR2 SYDVKM. This CDR3 is built from 11 residues. This CDR3 is CASSRGREQFF. DNA of the CDR3: TGTGCCAGCAGTAGGGGTAGAGAGCAGTTCTTC.

The chain's CDR3 is CARSEDRDYEQYF. The CDR3 coding sequence is TGTGCCAGAAGCGAAGACAGGGACTACGAGCAGTACTTC. The rearrangement links TRBV5-3 to TRBJ2-7; 7 bases match TRBD1. TRBV5-3 is flagged as an ORF with uncertain function. With 4 bases clipped from V and 3 bases from J, the junction kept 4 bases outside the gene matches. The CDR3 has 13 amino acids.

The chain couples TRBV10-3 to TRBJ2-3; TRBD1 is a possible D gene (6 bases). The germline V gene has CDR1 ENHRY and CDR2 SYGVKD. This CDR3 contains 16 residues. V lost 10 bases and J lost 3, with 23 bases in between. CDR3 region: CATQQAPRGLTDTQYF. CDR3 bases: TGTGCCACCCAACAGGCCCCCAGGGGTTTAACAGATACGCAGTATTTT.

V gene TRBV27 combines with J gene TRBJ1-5; D gene ambiguous. From germline, CDR1 is MNHEY and CDR2 SMNVEV (reference sequence). The CDR3 totals 14 residues. V was trimmed by 3 bases and J by 2 bases, leaving 8 bases between them. In nucleotides, the CDR3 is TGTGCCAGCAGTTTGCGGGTAGGCAATCAGCCCCAGCATTTT. Its translation: CASSLRVGNQPQHF.

The chain carries TRBV18 and TRBJ2-5, with 10 bases matching TRBD1. The J call may be mistaken, given a closer DNA end match to TRBJ2-7. The CDR3 sequence is 16 residues long. CDR1 and CDR2 from the germline V gene are KGHSH and LQKENI. The CDR3 region is CASSPLHTGTGDEQYF. In DNA form, the CDR3 reads TGTGCCAGCTCACCTCTACATACCGGGACAGGGGACGAGCAGTACTTC.

The gene calls are TRBV6-5 and TRBJ2-7, with 8 positions matching TRBD1. In germline, CDR1 is MNHEY, CDR2 SVGAGI. Trimming removed 7 bases from V and 3 bases from J; junction bases left unmatched: 8. This CDR3 is 14 amino acids long. Written as DNA, the CDR3 is TGTGCCAGCATCCTTTCAGGGGGCAGCTACGAGCAGTACTTC. Protein product: CASILSGGSYEQYF.

V is TRBV2 and J is TRBJ2-3, with TRBD1 identical over 7 bases. The V gene's germline CDR1 is SNHLY and CDR2 FYNNEI. The V gene end was trimmed by 4 bases and the J gene end by 6 bases; junction bases not matched to a gene: 4. The CDR3 is 13 amino acids. The chain's CDR3 is CASSGDSGDTQYF. CDR3 nucleotide sequence: TGTGCCAGCAGTGGGGACAGTGGGGATACGCAGTATTTT.

The chain carries TRBV9 and TRBJ2-3; 7 nucleotides agree with TRBD2. J lost 2 bases, V lost 0 bases, and 6 bases had no gene match. CDR1 is SGDLS and CDR2 is YYNGEE in the germline V gene. The CDR3 extends over 16 amino acids. CDR3 protein: CASSVDGGIITDTQYF. CDR3 in DNA: TGTGCCAGCAGCGTAGACGGGGGGATAATCACAGATACGCAGTATTTT.

The CDR3 region is CASSGAVGQGTMRASEQYF. The CDR3 DNA sequence: TGTGCCAGCAGCGGAGCCGTTGGGCAGGGGACTATGAGGGCCTCCGAGCAGTACTTC. This chain connects TRBV9 to TRBJ2-7; tentatively, D is TRBD2 (7 bases). In germline, CDR1 is SGDLS, CDR2 YYNGEE. The CDR3 is made up of 19 amino acids. The ends were cut back, 3 bases at V and 6 bases at J, with 31 bases in the middle.

The J gene is TRBJ2-3, the V gene TRBV5-1, with 10 bases aligning to TRBD1. Trimming at V came to 3 bases and at J to 0 bases, leaving 10 bases not matched to a gene. This CDR3 is 18 amino acids long. The V gene's germline CDR1 is SGHRS and CDR2 YFSETQ. The CDR3 bases are TGCGCCAGCAGCTGGGGACAGGGGTCGCGTACTAGCACAGATACGCAGTATTTT. Protein: CASSWGQGSRTSTDTQYF.

V usage is TRBV18 and J usage is TRBJ1-5; D unresolved. There are 14 residues in the CDR3. The germline V and J ends were trimmed by 5 bases and 0 bases, with 8 bases remaining between them. Germline lookup yields CDR1 KGHSH and CDR2 LQKENI. CDR3 bases: TGTGCCAGCTCAACACGTAGTAGCAATCAGCCCCAGCATTTT. It encodes CASSTRSSNQPQHF.

The chain has TRBV25-1 and TRBJ2-3, with D unresolved. This CDR3 contains 11 residues. V lost 6 bases and J lost 2, with 3 bases in between. Germline V gene data show CDR1 as MGHDK and CDR2 as SYGVNS. CDR3 coding DNA: TGTGCCAGCAGCTACACAGATACGCAGTATTTT. Translating it yields CASSYTDTQYF.

V gene TRBV5-8 combines with J gene TRBJ1-5; 10 bases are shared with TRBD1. Germline-derived CDR1 and CDR2 are SGHTS and YDEGEE. CDR3 size: 13 residues. V was clipped by 5 bases and J by 6 bases; unmatched bases: 2. CDR3 in DNA: TGTGCCAGCAGAGGACAGGGGGGTCAGCCCCAGCATTTT. It translates to CASRGQGGQPQHF.

The gene calls are TRBV28 and TRBJ1-5, with a weak D call TRBD1 (6 bases). V was pared by 1 base and J by 8 bases, with 12 bases between. Germline assignment: CDR1 MDHEN and CDR2 SYDVKM. The CDR3 runs 14 residues. The CDR3 loop is CASSLFEGEKPQHF. CDR3 DNA: TGTGCCAGCAGTTTATTTGAGGGGGAGAAGCCCCAGCATTTT.

The chain combines TRBV15 with TRBJ2-7, with D unresolved. V lost 5 bases and J 0 bases, leaving 8 bases between the germline ends. This CDR3 is built from 13 residues. The V gene's germline CDR1 is LNHNV and CDR2 YYDKDF (reference sequence). The CDR3 protein is CATSQASSYEQYF. The CDR3 DNA follows: TGTGCCACCAGCCAAGCGAGCTCCTACGAGCAGTACTTC.

The chain recombines TRBV10-3 with TRBJ2-7, with 8 bases that match TRBD1. Germline-derived CDR1 and CDR2 are ENHRY and SYGVKD. CDR3 length: 13 residues. V shed 6 bases and J 3 bases; nucleotides not matched to a gene: 4. The chain's CDR3 is CAIRKDRDYEQYF. CDR3 bases: TGTGCCATCAGGAAGGACAGGGACTACGAGCAGTACTTC.

In DNA form, the CDR3 reads TGCAGCGTTGTGGGACGGGAGGGAGGGCAGTATTTT. This gives the protein CSVVGREGGQYF. The chain carries TRBV29-1 and TRBJ2-3; TRBD2 aligns across 8 bases. This CDR3 spans 12 amino acids. Germline-derived CDR1 and CDR2 are SQVTM and ANQGSEA. V lost 4 bases to trimming and J lost 11 bases; unmatched junction nucleotides: 8.

The V and J genes are TRBV6-6 and TRBJ2-5; TRBD1 agrees at 8 bases. Trimming took 4 bases from V and 4 from J; bases not matched to a gene: 8. The CDR3 is 15 amino acids. Germline CDR1 MNHNY, CDR2 SVGAGI (reference sequence). CDR3 sequence: CASSSITGGRETQYF. The CDR3 DNA sequence: TGTGCCAGCAGTTCAATAACAGGGGGGAGAGAGACCCAGTACTTC.

This chain links TRBV9 with TRBJ2-2, with D possibly matching TRBD1 (5 bases). The germline V gene encodes CDR1 SGDLS and CDR2 YYNGEE. CDR3 length: 14 amino acids. The germline V and J ends were trimmed by 0 bases and 6 bases, with 9 bases remaining between them. The CDR3 bases are TGTGCCAGCAGCGTAGGTGGGGCGCCCGGGGAGCTGTTTTTT. Its translation: CASSVGGAPGELFF.

The chain combines TRBV4-3 with TRBJ2-1; TRBD1 matches 9 bases. Germline values: CDR1 LGHNA, CDR2 YSLEER. This CDR3 spans 16 amino acids. Trimming removed 1 base from V and 5 bases from J; junction bases left unmatched: 6. The CDR3 DNA reads TGCGCCAGCAGCCAAGGGGGGACAGGGCCCCACAATGAGCAGTTCTTC. The encoded protein is CASSQGGTGPHNEQFF.

The V and J genes are TRBV6-1 and TRBJ2-3; no clear D gene. The ends were cut back, 7 bases at V and 5 bases at J, with 7 bases in the middle. CDR1 MNHNS and CDR2 SASEGT come from the germline V gene. This CDR3 contains 11 residues. The CDR3 spells CASTGGDTQYF. CDR3 nucleotide sequence: TGTGCCAGCACCGGCGGAGATACGCAGTATTTT.

The chain recombines TRBV7-2 with TRBJ2-1; TRBD2 is a possible D gene (6 bases). The CDR3 has 15 amino acids. The V end lost 5 bases, the J end lost 5 bases, and 16 bases lay between the germline ends. The germline CDR1 and CDR2 sequences are SGHTA and FQGNSA. Written as DNA, the CDR3 is TGTGCCAGCAGCCAACCGGGACTGCATAACAATGAGCAGTTCTTC. This gives the protein CASSQPGLHNNEQFF.

This sequence joins TRBV5-1 and TRBJ2-1; 9 bases are shared with TRBD2. The CDR3 has 17 residues. The J segment lost 1 base and the V segment lost 4 bases, leaving 9 bases of the junction unmatched. The germline V gene has CDR1 SGHRS and CDR2 YFSETQ. This chain's CDR3 is CASSPPTSGVSYNEQFF. The DNA for the CDR3 is TGCGCCAGCAGCCCGCCGACTAGCGGAGTATCCTACAATGAGCAGTTCTTC. Looking up the rest from reference TRBV5-1 and TRBJ2-1 gives the full variable domain: KAGVTQTPRYLIKTRGQQVTLSCSPISGHRSVSWYQQTPGQGLQFLFEYFSETQRNKGNFPGRFSGRQFSNSRSEMNVSTLELGDSALYLCASSPPTSGVSYNEQFFGPGTRLTVL.

The V call is TRBV2, the J call TRBJ2-5; D remains ambiguous. The J call may be mistaken, given a closer DNA end match to TRBJ2-7. CDR1 SNHLY and CDR2 FYNNEI come from the germline V gene. The CDR3 is 15 residues long. DNA of the CDR3: TGTGCCAGCAGTGAAACAGTAACACTGGGTGGCGAGCAGTACTTC. This encodes CASSETVTLGGEQYF.